This T cell receptor beta chain was identified during a study of PD-1 blockade in classical Hodgkin lymphoma. The method was immunoSEQ multiplex PCR; TCRdb's version includes in-frame clones alone and lacks a portion of them. The sample contains about 47,000 clones, 90% of which appear only once. Per the germline V gene, CDR1 is SGHRS and CDR2 is YFSETQ. This CDR3 is 14 amino acids long. Deletions cut 2 bases from V and 8 bases from J, with 16 bases between. Stated time point: cycle 4 day 1 (C4D1), after 5 to 7 weeks of nivolumab. All patients experienced relapse after autologous stem cell transplantation, and brentuximab vedotin exposure was variable.

The source is a human donor with classical Hodgkin lymphoma. The chain is built from TRBV5-1 and TRBJ1-2; the D gene is possibly TRBD1 (6 bases). Sequencing was performed on peripheral blood mononuclear cells (PBMCs), taken before the fourth cycle of nivolumab. This CDR3 reads CASSLRRQANGYTF. The DNA for the CDR3 is TGCGCCAGCAGCTTAAGACGACAGGCTAACGGCTACACCTTC.